One sample yielded the 2 T cell receptor beta chains listed below, sequenced in a study of CD8+ T cells in alopecia areata. cDNA serving as the sequencing template came from extracted, reverse transcribed RNA. TCRdb keeps only in-frame clones here, not all; method: immunoSEQ multiplex PCR. Counted here are 150,000 to 200,000 clones, 50% to 75% occurring once; the ten biggest clones make up under 15%. This sample comprised CD4+ T cells sorted from blood, obtained at week 0. The source of these receptors is a human donor with alopecia areata.

The J gene is TRBJ1-6, the V gene TRBV30; TRBD1 matches at 10 bases. The germline CDR1 and CDR2 sequences are GTSNPN and SVGIG (reference sequence). The length of the CDR3 is 16 residues. The V and J ends lost 1 base and 7 bases, in that order; junction bases with no gene match: 7. The CDR3 DNA sequence: TGTGCCTGGAGTGCCCCGGGACAGGGGTTAAATTCACCCCTCCACTTT. Amino acids: CAWSAPGQGLNSPLHF.

This clone was seen just once. The chain combines TRBV29-1 with TRBJ1-1; a weak D match, TRBD1 (5 bases). CDR3 length equals 14 residues. The V end lost 2 bases, the J end lost 6 bases, and 16 bases lay between the germline ends. Germline-derived CDR1 and CDR2 are SQVTM and ANQGSEA. The CDR3 sequence is CSVERGPVGAEAFF. In DNA form, the CDR3 reads TGCAGCGTTGAACGGGGCCCGGTTGGCGCTGAAGCTTTCTTT.